A selection of T cell receptor beta chains follows, all from one sample in a study of T cell responses to AZD1222 COVID-19 vaccine. Data came from immunoSEQ multiplex PCR; TCRdb stores just in-frame clones and leaves some out. The data show 160,000 or so clones, 90% seen once. The sample was peripheral blood, taken on day 0 of AZD1222 vaccination. These receptors were taken from an adult in good health. Both conserved end residues are part of each CDR3. D genes are given only for firm matches. The size of a clone is reported for some rows only, either as once, few or many, or as a class for expanded clones.

size | J | V | D | CDR3 | DNA
. | TRBJ1-6 | TRBV10-1 | . | CASRPTGSYNSPLHF | TGCGCCAGCAGGCCGACAGGCTCCTATAATTCACCCCTCCACTTT
. | TRBJ1-6 | TRBV5-1 | . | CASSLQGSSYNSPLHF | TGCGCCAGCAGCTTGCAGGGAAGCTCCTATAATTCACCCCTCCACTTT
. | TRBJ2-2 | TRBV24-1 | . | CATSGDTDTGELFF | TGTGCCACCTCGGGGGACACGGACACCGGGGAGCTGTTTTTT
. | TRBJ1-2 | TRBV4-3 | . | CASSQVPVRSRSGYTF | TGCGCCAGCAGCCAAGTACCGGTAAGGAGTCGTAGTGGCTACACCTTC
. | TRBJ2-3 | TRBV7-2 | . | CASSSGILSTDTQYF | TGTGCCAGCAGCTCAGGGATACTTAGCACAGATACGCAGTATTTT
. | TRBJ2-4 | TRBV15 | . | CATSRDNSKNIQYF | TGTGCCACCAGCAGAGATAATAGCAAAAACATTCAGTACTTC
. | TRBJ2-7 | TRBV15 | . | CATSRDERSYSSYEQYF | TGTGCCACCAGCAGAGATGAAAGGTCGTACAGCTCCTACGAGCAGTACTTC
. | TRBJ2-3 | TRBV7-8 | . | CASSPFGPDTQYF | TGTGCCAGCAGCCCCTTTGGTCCAGATACGCAGTATTTT
. | TRBJ1-1 | TRBV27 | . | CASSLNPGTEAFF | TGTGCCAGCAGTTTAAACCCCGGCACTGAAGCTTTCTTT
. | TRBJ2-1 | TRBV11-3 | TRBD1 | CASSYFSGTGNNEQFF | TGTGCCAGCAGCTACTTTTCCGGGACAGGTAACAATGAGCAGTTCTTC
. | TRBJ2-7 | TRBV4-3 | TRBD2 | CASSQVVAGVYEQYF | TGCGCCAGCAGCCAAGTGGTAGCGGGAGTCTACGAGCAGTACTTC
. | TRBJ1-5 | TRBV19 | TRBD1 | CASSTTGTQPQHF | TGTGCCAGTAGTACGACAGGGACTCAGCCCCAGCATTTT
once | TRBJ2-2 | TRBV19 | TRBD1 | CASSIGTGSSGELFF | TGTGCCAGTAGTATTGGGACAGGGTCGTCCGGGGAGCTGTTTTTT
. | TRBJ1-1 | TRBV3-1/TRBV3-2 | TRBD1 | CASRRDRQQAFF | TGTGCCAGCCGTAGGGACAGGCAACAAGCTTTCTTT
. | TRBJ2-1 | TRBV12-3/TRBV12-4 | . | CASSSAYNEQFF | TGTGCCAGCAGTTCCGCATACAATGAGCAGTTCTTC
. | TRBJ2-5 | TRBV6-2/TRBV6-3 | TRBD2 | CASSYSTSGRAVTQYF | TGTGCCAGCAGTTACTCCACTAGCGGGAGGGCTGTGACCCAGTACTTC